Shown below are 13 T cell receptor beta chains from a single sample sequenced in a study of technical replicates of blood from several donors. The protocol was immunoSEQ multiplex PCR, while the TCRdb copy is restricted to in-frame clones and leaves out a portion. Here the sample spans approximately 84,000 clones, 95% to 98% being singletons. The sample taken for sequencing was T cells isolated from PBMCs. The receptors originated from a human donor in good health.

The rearrangement uses TRBV4-1 and TRBJ2-5; 8 nucleotides agree with TRBD2. Trimming removed 4 bases from V and 1 base from J; junction bases left unmatched: 11. CDR3 length: 17 residues. Germline V gene sequence: CDR1 MGHRA, CDR2 YSYEKL. This chain's CDR3 is CASSPYLAGHGQETQYF. The CDR3 DNA is TGCGCCAGCAGCCCCTACTTAGCGGGGCATGGCCAAGAGACCCAGTACTTC.

The chain combines TRBV6-1 with TRBJ1-3, with D unresolved. The CDR3 totals 15 residues. Germline V gene lookup returns CDR1 MNHNS and CDR2 SASEGT. V was clipped by 8 bases and J by 2 bases, with 16 bases between them. CDR3 sequence: CASALTAQPGNTIYF. The CDR3 DNA sequence: TGTGCCAGCGCCCTGACTGCGCAGCCTGGAAACACCATATATTTT.

The chain uses TRBV4-2 and TRBJ2-3, with D hard to call. The germline V gene encodes CDR1 LGHNA and CDR2 YNFKEQ. The CDR3 has 12 residues. Deletions cut 5 bases from V and 0 bases from J, with 3 bases between. In DNA, the CDR3 is TGTGCCAGCAGCTATAGCACAGATACGCAGTATTTT. Amino acids: CASSYSTDTQYF.

This clone came up once. V usage is TRBV6-1 and J usage is TRBJ1-1, with no clear D. This CDR3 is built from 16 residues. From germline, CDR1 is MNHNS and CDR2 SASEGT. V dropped 3 bases and J dropped 1 base, with 15 bases sitting between them. The CDR3 DNA sequence: TGTGCCAGCAGTGAGCATGAGGAGAGATGGAACACTGAAGCTTTCTTT. Translation: CASSEHEERWNTEAFF.

This clone was counted once. J is TRBJ1-5 and V is TRBV10-3, with D uncertain. The germline CDR1 and CDR2 sequences are ENHRY and SYGVKD. V was cut by 0 bases and J by 2 bases, with 14 bases left in between. This CDR3 region has 17 residues. The CDR3 is CAISESRGGLGNQPQHF. DNA for the CDR3: TGTGCCATCAGTGAGTCCCGAGGCGGACTCGGCAATCAGCCCCAGCATTTT.

The genes are TRBV28 and TRBJ2-7; D not resolved. This CDR3 region has 12 residues. Germline assignment: CDR1 MDHEN and CDR2 SYDVKM. V gave up 3 bases and J gave up 2 bases, with 5 bases separating them. In DNA form, the CDR3 reads TGTGCCAGCAGTTTGAAGCCCTACGAGCAGTACTTC. The encoded protein is CASSLKPYEQYF.

V and J are TRBV21-1 and TRBJ1-5; TRBD1, the D gene given by the table, was not confirmed from the DNA. TRBV21-1 is a pseudogene segment. The CDR3 has 18 amino acids. CDR3 sequence (DNA): TGTGCCAGCAGCAAAGCAAACGGCGGGGACAGGACCCAGCAGCCCCAGCATTTT. This sequence encodes CASSKANGGDRTQQPQHF.

Of note for this clone: Different DNA sequences within this sample yield the same CDR3. The genes are TRBV15 and TRBJ2-5, with D possibly matching TRBD2 (5 bases). Germline CDR1 reads LNHNV; CDR2 reads YYDKDF (reference sequence). Between the trimmed V and J ends, which lost 6 bases and 2 bases, there was a span of 10 bases. CDR3 length: 13 residues. This CDR3 is CATSRLPQETQYF. CDR3 DNA: TGTGCCACCAGTCGACTACCACAAGAGACCCAGTACTTC. The full variable domain, with the rest looked up from reference TRBV15 and TRBJ2-5, is DAMVIQNPRYQVTQFGKPVTLSCSQTLNHNVMYWYQQKSSQAPKLLFHYYDKDFNNEADTPDNFQSRRPNTSFCFLDIRSPGLGDTAMYLCATSRLPQETQYFGPGTRLLVL.

This sequence joins TRBV5-1 and TRBJ2-7; 10 bases are a match to TRBD1. The junction had 0 bases not matched to a gene; V was cut back by 3 bases and J by 3 bases. The CDR3 is made up of 13 amino acids. Germline V gene lookup returns CDR1 SGHRS and CDR2 YFSETQ. This chain's CDR3 is CASSWTGGYEQYF. The CDR3 coding sequence is TGCGCCAGCAGCTGGACAGGGGGCTACGAGCAGTACTTC.

The V gene is TRBV7-9, the J gene TRBJ2-2; D unresolved. The V end was cut by 1 base, the J end by 6 bases, with 12 bases between. Germline V gene lookup returns CDR1 SEHNR and CDR2 FQNEAQ (reference sequence). CDR3 length: 15 amino acids. The CDR3 DNA follows: TGTGCCAGCAGCTTAGTCGCCCTAGTCCCCGGGGAGCTGTTTTTT. Amino acids: CASSLVALVPGELFF.

The rearrangement joins TRBV25-1 to TRBJ2-3, with 8 bases that match TRBD2. Germline-derived CDR1 and CDR2 are MGHDK and SYGVNS. This CDR3 has 15 residues. V lost 3 bases and J lost 6; bases outside the gene matches: 8. The chain's CDR3 is CASSERAGVSDTQYF. CDR3 nucleotides: TGTGCCAGCAGTGAGAGAGCGGGAGTTTCTGATACGCAGTATTTT.

V and J are TRBV6-1 and TRBJ1-1; weak D call: TRBD1 (5 bases). V was clipped by 0 bases and J by 1 base, with 9 bases between them. Germline V gene lookup returns CDR1 MNHNS and CDR2 SASEGT. CDR3 length equals 15 residues. CDR3 nucleotides: TGTGCCAGCAGTGAAGCAGGGGCCCCGAACACTGAAGCTTTCTTT. Protein sequence: CASSEAGAPNTEAFF.

The CDR3 coding sequence is TGTGCCAGCAGCCTAAAGAACACAGATACGCAGTATTTT. As protein: CASSLKNTDTQYF. The rearrangement links TRBV9 to TRBJ2-3; unclear D gene. The CDR3 extends over 13 amino acids. Germline values: CDR1 SGDLS, CDR2 YYNGEE. Trimming pared 4 bases from V and 2 bases from J, leaving 8 bases between.